This passage covers 30 T cell receptor beta chains from one sample sequenced in a study of human T cells and chemical hapten exposure. The sample's time point: patch test 3, about 24 weeks after DPC sensitization. Treatment: therapeutic diphenylcyclopropenone sensitization with weekly scalp DPC. MiXCR, applied by TCRdb to the RACE reads, yields one record per CDR3 protein. The top ten clones hold around a tenth of a sample with roughly 97,000 distinct CDR3 sequences, roughly a quarter of them seen once. This specimen consisted of whole blood, obtained in connection with sensitization to the hapten diphenylcyclopropenone (DPC). These receptors were collected from a middle-aged man with alopecia areata. Some clones in this sample may be carry-over from other donors' samples.

The chain joins TRBV24-1 to TRBJ2-1, with D uncertain. CDR3 length: 13 amino acids. Germline CDR1 is KGHDR and CDR2 is SFDVKD. V lost 2 bases and J 3 bases, leaving 4 bases between the germline ends. The CDR3 region is CATSDSDYNEQFF. In nucleotides, the CDR3 is TGTGCCACCAGTGATTCGGACTACAATGAGCAGTTCTTC.

This clonotype has just a few counts. The chain links TRBV7-9 to TRBJ2-5; D is unclear. The CDR3 consists of 12 residues. The germline gives CDR1 SEHNR, CDR2 FQNEAQ (reference sequence). V lost 2 bases and J lost 4, with 5 bases in between. The DNA for the CDR3 is TGTGCCAGCAGCTTACCCCCAGAGACCCAGTACTTC. Amino acid sequence: CASSLPPETQYF.

This clonotype has only a few counts. This chain links TRBV6-1 with TRBJ1-4; D possibly corresponds to TRBD1 (6 bases). This CDR3 contains 14 residues. With 5 bases removed from V and 0 bases from J, the gap between germline ends came to 7 bases. Per germline, CDR1 MNHNS and CDR2 SASEGT. DNA for the CDR3: TGTGCCAGCAGTCGACAGGCAACTAATGAAAAACTGTTTTTT. The encoded protein is CASSRQATNEKLFF.

The V and J genes are TRBV11-2 and TRBJ1-2; the match to TRBD1 covers 7 bases. The V and J ends lost 3 bases and 5 bases, in that order; junction bases with no gene match: 3. The CDR3 length is 13 residues. CDR1 is SGHAT and CDR2 is FQNNGV in the germline V gene. The CDR3 loop reads CASSLQGDYGYTF. In DNA, the CDR3 is TGTGCCAGCAGCTTGCAGGGGGATTATGGCTACACCTTC.

This clonotype has a handful of counts. The V and J genes are TRBV12-3 or TRBV12-4 and TRBJ1-1; TRBD1 matches 8 bases. The ends lost 6 bases at V and 1 base at J; junction bases unmatched: 4. The CDR3 sequence is 14 residues long. The CDR3 DNA reads as TGTGCCAGCAGGCGGACAGGGACGAACACTGAAGCTTTCTTT. Residues: CASRRTGTNTEAFF.

This sequence joins TRBV14 and TRBJ2-1; D may be TRBD1 or TRBD2 (5 bases each). The germline CDR1 and CDR2 sequences are SGHDN and FVKESK. The CDR3 contains 13 residues. V dropped 2 bases and J dropped 7 bases, with 9 bases sitting between them. DNA for the CDR3: TGTGCCAGCAGCCAACGAGGGGAGAATGAGCAGTTCTTC. Amino acid sequence: CASSQRGENEQFF.

The CDR3 coding sequence is TGTGCCAGCAGCTTAGTGACAAGGACCGAAAAACTGTTTTTT. It codes for CASSLVTRTEKLFF. The chain joins TRBV7-2 to TRBJ1-4; D uncertain. Trimming removed 1 base at V and 8 bases at J, with 11 bases between. This CDR3 is 14 amino acids long. Germline-derived CDR1 and CDR2 are SGHTA and FQGNSA.

Only a few counts were recorded for this clonotype. The CDR3 region is CASSLGGGDNQPQHF. CDR3 DNA: TGTGCCAGCAGCTTGGGAGGGGGCGACAATCAGCCCCAGCATTTT. The rearrangement links TRBV5-6 to TRBJ1-5; 7 bases align to TRBD1. Germline V lookup: CDR1 SGHDT, CDR2 YYEEEE. This CDR3 is 15 amino acids long. Trimming removed 0 bases from V and 3 bases from J; junction bases left unmatched: 3. Variable domain in full (rest from reference TRBV5-6 and TRBJ1-5): DAGVTQSPTHLIKTRGQQVTLRCSPKSGHDTVSWYQQALGQGPQFIFQYYEEEERQRGNFPDRFSGHQFPNYSSELNVNALLLGDSALYLCASSLGGGDNQPQHFGDGTRLSIL.

This clonotype was observed a few times. This chain uses TRBV27 with TRBJ1-5; possible D gene TRBD1, 5 bases. The CDR3 is 14 amino acids. Per the germline V gene, CDR1 is MNHEY and CDR2 is SMNVEV (reference sequence). Trimming took off 3 bases at V and 2 bases at J, with 8 bases between the two ends. The CDR3 spells CASSFLGGNQPQHF. DNA for the CDR3: TGTGCCAGCAGTTTCTTGGGGGGCAATCAGCCCCAGCATTTT.

The table lists this clonotype with many counts. J is TRBJ1-6 and V is TRBV5-1, with 9 bases lining up with TRBD1. The V and J ends lost 4 bases and 0 bases, in that order; junction bases with no gene match: 5. The CDR3 has 17 residues. CDR1 SGHRS and CDR2 YFSETQ come from the germline V gene. CDR3 in amino acids: CASSRQGVASYNSPLHF. The DNA for the CDR3 is TGCGCCAGCAGCCGACAGGGGGTAGCCTCCTATAATTCACCCCTCCACTTT. Combining the CDR3 with reference TRBV5-1 and TRBJ1-6 gives the whole variable domain KAGVTQTPRYLIKTRGQQVTLSCSPISGHRSVSWYQQTPGQGLQFLFEYFSETQRNKGNFPGRFSGRQFSNSRSEMNVSTLELGDSALYLCASSRQGVASYNSPLHFGNGTRLTVT.

This clonotype appeared many times. V is TRBV12-3 or TRBV12-4 and J is TRBJ2-7; 7 bases line up with TRBD2. The V segment lost 5 bases and the J segment 2 bases; nucleotides outside the gene matches: 9. The CDR3 length is 15 residues. This chain's CDR3 is CASSSGTTPPYEQYF. For the CDR3, the DNA is TGTGCCAGCAGTAGCGGGACCACCCCTCCCTACGAGCAGTACTTC.

The rearrangement joins TRBV6-1 to TRBJ2-4, with a weak D call TRBD1 (6 bases). The germline V and J ends were trimmed by 3 bases and 7 bases, with 13 bases remaining between them. The CDR3 loop spans 14 amino acids. From germline, CDR1 is MNHNS and CDR2 SASEGT. CDR3 amino acids: CASSDTHRENIQYF. The DNA for the CDR3 is TGTGCCAGCAGTGACACCCACAGGGAGAACATTCAGTACTTC.

The chain employs TRBV20-1 and TRBJ2-5; D may match TRBD1 or TRBD2 (5 bases each). In germline, CDR1 is DFQATT, CDR2 SNEGSKA (reference sequence). This CDR3 is built from 14 residues. Trimming removed 5 bases at V and 3 bases at J, with 16 bases between. CDR3 loop: CSAGDPGAKETQYF. CDR3 DNA: TGCAGTGCTGGGGACCCCGGCGCAAAAGAGACCCAGTACTTC.

The V and J genes are TRBV4-2 and TRBJ2-5; 9 nucleotides align to TRBD2. This CDR3 spans 17 amino acids. CDR1 and CDR2 from the germline V gene are LGHNA and YNFKEQ. Trimming cost V 0 bases and J 2 bases; bases outside gene matches: 7. CDR3 loop: CASSQDIAGAIQETQYF. Written as DNA, the CDR3 is TGTGCCAGCAGCCAAGATATAGCGGGAGCTATACAAGAGACCCAGTACTTC.

The rearrangement uses TRBV14 and TRBJ1-1; D remains unclear. Per the germline V gene, CDR1 is SGHDN and CDR2 is FVKESK. V lost 2 bases, J lost 4 bases, and 2 bases lay in between. This CDR3 region has 11 residues. CDR3 sequence: CASSQITEAFF. The CDR3 bases are TGTGCCAGCAGCCAAATCACTGAAGCTTTCTTT.

This clonotype has at least ten counts. The chain joins TRBV24-1 to TRBJ1-1, with 9 bases matching TRBD1. The CDR3 sequence is 16 residues long. Trimming took 5 bases from V and 2 from J; bases not matched to a gene: 8. Looked up from germline, CDR1 is KGHDR and CDR2 is SFDVKD. The CDR3 spells CATSATVTGGNTEAFF. The CDR3 region has the DNA TGTGCCACCAGTGCTACCGTGACAGGGGGAAACACTGAAGCTTTCTTT.

V gene TRBV2 combines with J gene TRBJ2-1; 9 positions match TRBD2. CDR3 length: 14 residues. The V segment lost 7 bases and the J segment 13 bases; nucleotides outside the gene matches: 14. Looked up from germline, CDR1 is SNHLY and CDR2 is FYNNEI. The CDR3 loop is CASMESSGTSFQFF. The DNA for the CDR3 is TGTGCCAGCATGGAGAGTTCCGGGACTAGCTTTCAGTTCTTC.

This clonotype appeared many times. The rearrangement uses TRBV20-1 and TRBJ1-4; D is unresolved. The germline V gene has CDR1 DFQATT and CDR2 SNEGSKA (reference sequence). V was trimmed by 6 bases and J by 8 bases, leaving 19 bases between them. CDR3 length: 14 amino acids. CDR3 sequence reads: CSAVVGFLKEKLFF. The CDR3 DNA sequence: TGCAGTGCGGTCGTGGGATTCCTAAAGGAAAAACTGTTTTTT.

This clonotype was observed a few times. This sequence joins TRBV7-8 and TRBJ2-3; 12 nucleotides line up with TRBD2. The CDR3 runs 18 residues. Germline V CDR1 and CDR2: SGHVS, FQNEAQ. V was pared by 4 bases and J by 4 bases, with 12 bases of the junction left unmatched. CDR3 sequence (DNA): TGTGCCAGCAGCTACCCCTTCGTGACTAGCGGGAGCGCAGATACGCAGTATTTT. Amino acid sequence: CASSYPFVTSGSADTQYF.

The chain couples TRBV18 to TRBJ1-5; D may be TRBD1 (5 bases). Germline-derived CDR1 and CDR2 are KGHSH and LQKENI. The germline V and J ends were trimmed by 3 bases and 0 bases, with 15 bases remaining between them. The CDR3 contains 17 residues. For the CDR3, the DNA is TGTGCCAGCTCACCTCAACCCCCGGGGCGTAGCAATCAGCCCCAGCATTTT. Translation gives CASSPQPPGRSNQPQHF.

The V gene is TRBV6-6, the J gene TRBJ2-1; 7 bases align to TRBD2. CDR1 and CDR2 (germline): MNHNY, SVGAGI (reference sequence). The length of the CDR3 is 15 residues. V shed 6 bases, J shed 10 bases, and the junction held 15 bases outside the gene matches. The CDR3 nucleotides read TGTGCCAGCAGGCCCTGGGCTAGCGGAGGCGGGGAGCAGTTCTTC. It encodes CASRPWASGGGEQFF.

This clonotype has only a few counts. This chain uses TRBV5-1 with TRBJ2-1; 14 bases map to TRBD2. Germline trimming cut 0 bases from V and 9 bases from J; bases unmatched to any gene: 5. This CDR3 region has 16 residues. Germline V gene data show CDR1 as SGHRS and CDR2 as YFSETQ. The CDR3 reads CASSLGGTSGSFEQFF. The CDR3 bases are TGCGCCAGCAGCTTGGGCGGGACTAGCGGGAGTTTTGAGCAGTTCTTC.

This clonotype has at least ten counts. J is TRBJ1-5 and V is TRBV12-3 or TRBV12-4, with a weak D call TRBD1 (5 bases). The V and J ends lost 3 bases and 9 bases respectively, with 6 bases between them. CDR3 length: 11 amino acids. CDR3 residues: CASSLGGPQHF. In DNA form, the CDR3 reads TGTGCCAGCAGTTTGGGGGGGCCCCAGCATTTT.

J is TRBJ2-1 and V is TRBV5-1; TRBD2 might be the D (5 bases). The CDR3 runs 14 residues. Trimming took off 5 bases at V and 3 bases at J, with 12 bases between the two ends. Looked up from germline, CDR1 is SGHRS and CDR2 is YFSETQ. Here the CDR3 DNA reads TGCGCCAGCAGTGTAGCGTACAACTACAATGAGCAGTTCTTC. The encoded protein is CASSVAYNYNEQFF.

There are a few counts of this clonotype. V and J are TRBV6-5 and TRBJ2-7; D is possibly TRBD1 (6 bases). CDR3 length equals 15 residues. In germline, CDR1 is MNHEY, CDR2 SVGAGI. The V end was cut by 6 bases, the J end by 2 bases, with 17 bases between. The CDR3 here is CASSPTLSGAYEQYF. The DNA for the CDR3 is TGTGCCAGCAGCCCAACCCTCTCAGGGGCCTACGAGCAGTACTTC.

The chain recombines TRBV27 with TRBJ2-7; possibly TRBD2 for D (6 bases). The CDR3 spans 15 residues. The V end was cut by 5 bases, the J end by 0 bases, with 14 bases between. Germline CDR1 is MNHEY and CDR2 is SMNVEV (reference sequence). CDR3 sequence reads: CASSPGRAGSYEQYF. The CDR3 DNA reads TGTGCCAGCAGTCCCGGGAGAGCTGGCTCCTACGAGCAGTACTTC.

This clonotype has just a few counts. The V call is TRBV6-5, the J call TRBJ2-7; 8 bases map to TRBD2. CDR3 size: 15 residues. Per the germline V gene, CDR1 is MNHEY and CDR2 is SVGAGI. V was pared by 8 bases and J by 3 bases, with 12 bases of the junction left unmatched. In DNA, the CDR3 is TGTGCCAGCCGGTCCACTGGAGCGGGAGACTACGAGCAGTACTTC. Translated, it gives CASRSTGAGDYEQYF.

This chain uses TRBV27 with TRBJ1-4, with 9 bases matching TRBD1. The J segment lost 1 base and the V segment lost 5 bases, leaving 5 bases of the junction unmatched. The CDR3 contains 16 residues. Germline V gene data show CDR1 as MNHEY and CDR2 as SMNVEV (reference sequence). The CDR3 DNA sequence: TGTGCCAGCAGTCCGGGACAGGGAGTAACTAATGAAAAACTGTTTTTT. This sequence encodes CASSPGQGVTNEKLFF.

This rearrangement joins TRBV11-2 to TRBJ1-6; 7 bases line up with TRBD1. CDR3 length: 14 residues. Trimming removed 6 bases from V and 5 bases from J; junction bases left unmatched: 4. CDR1 is SGHAT and CDR2 is FQNNGV in the germline V gene. The CDR3 DNA reads TGTGCCAGCAGAGGGGACAGCAATAATTCACCCCTCCACTTT. Translation gives CASRGDSNNSPLHF.

This clonotype was detected only a few times. The chain combines TRBV14 with TRBJ2-1; a weak D match, TRBD2 (5 bases). This CDR3 has 13 residues. Trimming removed 6 bases from V and 7 bases from J, with 13 bases in between. Germline V gives CDR1 SGHDN, CDR2 FVKESK. The CDR3 spells CASRKRCGNEQFF. For the CDR3, the DNA is TGTGCCAGCAGGAAACGGTGCGGGAATGAGCAGTTCTTC. Combining the CDR3 with reference TRBV14 and TRBJ2-1 gives the whole variable domain EAGVTQFPSHSVIEKGQTVTLRCDPISGHDNLYWYRRVMGKEIKFLLHFVKESKQDESGMPNNRFLAERTGGTYSTLKVQPAELEDSGVYFCASRKRCGNEQFFGPGTRLTVL.